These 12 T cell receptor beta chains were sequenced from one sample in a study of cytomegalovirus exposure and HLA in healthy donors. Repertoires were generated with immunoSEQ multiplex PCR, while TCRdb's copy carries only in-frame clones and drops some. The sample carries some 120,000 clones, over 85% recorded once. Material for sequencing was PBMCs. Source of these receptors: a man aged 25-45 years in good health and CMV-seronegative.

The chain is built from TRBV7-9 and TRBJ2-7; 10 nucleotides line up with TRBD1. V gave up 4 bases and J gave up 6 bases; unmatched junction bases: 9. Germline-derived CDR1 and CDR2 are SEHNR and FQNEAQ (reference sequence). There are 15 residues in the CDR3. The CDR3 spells CASSSTGGALGEQYF. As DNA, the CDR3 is TGTGCCAGCAGCTCGACAGGGGGCGCGCTGGGCGAGCAGTACTTC. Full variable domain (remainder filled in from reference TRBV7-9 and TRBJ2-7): DTGVSQNPRHKITKRGQNVTFRCDPISEHNRLYWYRQTLGQGPEFLTYFQNEAQLEKSRLLSDRFSAERPKGSFSTLEIQRTEQGDSAMYLCASSSTGGALGEQYFGPGTRLTVT.

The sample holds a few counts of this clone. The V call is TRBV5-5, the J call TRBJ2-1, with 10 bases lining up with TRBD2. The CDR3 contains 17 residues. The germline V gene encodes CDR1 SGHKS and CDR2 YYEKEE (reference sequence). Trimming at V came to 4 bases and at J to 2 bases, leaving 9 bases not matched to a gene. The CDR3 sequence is CASSPPLAGEAYNEQFF. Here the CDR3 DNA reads TGTGCCAGCAGCCCACCGCTAGCGGGGGAGGCCTACAATGAGCAGTTCTTC. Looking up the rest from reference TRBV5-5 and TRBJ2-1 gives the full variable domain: DAGVTQSPTHLIKTRGQQVTLRCSPISGHKSVSWYQQVLGQGPQFIFQYYEKEERGRGNFPDRFSARQFPNYSSELNVNALLLGDSALYLCASSPPLAGEAYNEQFFGPGTRLTVL.

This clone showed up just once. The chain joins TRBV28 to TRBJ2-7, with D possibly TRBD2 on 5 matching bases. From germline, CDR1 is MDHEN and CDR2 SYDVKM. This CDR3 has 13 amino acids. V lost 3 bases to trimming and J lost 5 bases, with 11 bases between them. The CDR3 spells CASSFPGKDEQYF. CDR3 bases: TGTGCCAGCAGTTTTCCGGGAAAAGACGAGCAGTACTTC.

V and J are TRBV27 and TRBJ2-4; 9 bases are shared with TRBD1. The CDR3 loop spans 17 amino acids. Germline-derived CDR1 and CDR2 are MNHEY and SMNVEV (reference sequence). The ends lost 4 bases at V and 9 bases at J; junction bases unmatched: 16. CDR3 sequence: CASSSFDRGQGFGIQYF. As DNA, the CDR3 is TGTGCCAGCAGTTCCTTCGACCGTGGACAGGGGTTTGGCATTCAGTACTTC.

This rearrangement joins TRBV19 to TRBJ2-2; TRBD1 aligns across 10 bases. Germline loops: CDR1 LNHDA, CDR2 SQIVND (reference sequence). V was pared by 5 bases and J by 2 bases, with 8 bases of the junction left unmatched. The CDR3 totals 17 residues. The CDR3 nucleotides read TGTGCCAGTAGTTCCGCCGGGACAGGGGTTAACACCGGGGAGCTGTTTTTT. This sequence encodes CASSSAGTGVNTGELFF.

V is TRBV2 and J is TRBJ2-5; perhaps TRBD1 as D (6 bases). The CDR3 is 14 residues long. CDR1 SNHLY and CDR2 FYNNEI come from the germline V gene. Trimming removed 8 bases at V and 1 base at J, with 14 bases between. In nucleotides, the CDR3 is TGTGCCAGCGGCCGGGACACGATCCAAGAGACCCAGTACTTC. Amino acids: CASGRDTIQETQYF.

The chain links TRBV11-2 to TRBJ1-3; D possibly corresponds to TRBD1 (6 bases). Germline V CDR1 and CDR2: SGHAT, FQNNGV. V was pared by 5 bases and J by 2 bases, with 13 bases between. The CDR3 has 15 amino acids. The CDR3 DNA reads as TGTGCCAGCAGCCCGAGCAGGGGCGCTGGAAACACCATATATTTT. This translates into CASSPSRGAGNTIYF.

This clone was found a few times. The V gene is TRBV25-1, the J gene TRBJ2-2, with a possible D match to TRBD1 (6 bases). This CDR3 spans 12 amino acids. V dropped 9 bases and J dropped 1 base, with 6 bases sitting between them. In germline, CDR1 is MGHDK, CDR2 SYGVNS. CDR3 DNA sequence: TGTGCCAGACAGGGGAACACCGGGGAGCTGTTTTTT. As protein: CARQGNTGELFF. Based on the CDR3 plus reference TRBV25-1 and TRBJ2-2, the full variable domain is EADIYQTPRYLVIGTGKKITLECSQTMGHDKMYWYQQDPGMELHLIHYSYGVNSTEKGDLSSESTVSRIRTEHFPLTLESARPSHTSQYLCARQGNTGELFFGEGSRLTVL.

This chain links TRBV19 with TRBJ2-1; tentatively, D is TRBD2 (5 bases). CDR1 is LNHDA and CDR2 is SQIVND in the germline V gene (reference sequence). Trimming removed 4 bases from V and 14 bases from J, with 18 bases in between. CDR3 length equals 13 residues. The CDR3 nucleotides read TGTGCCAGTAGTACCCCTTCGAGGGCCTGGGAGTTCTTC. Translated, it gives CASSTPSRAWEFF.

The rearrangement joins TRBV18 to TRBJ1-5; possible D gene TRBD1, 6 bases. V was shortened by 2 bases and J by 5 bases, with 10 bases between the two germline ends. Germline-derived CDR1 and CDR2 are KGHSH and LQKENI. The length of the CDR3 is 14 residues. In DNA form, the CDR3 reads TGTGCCAGCTCACCAGGACAGTATTATCAGCCCCAGCATTTT. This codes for CASSPGQYYQPQHF.

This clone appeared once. CDR3 sequence: CASSLSLGTANTGELFF. The CDR3 DNA reads TGTGCCAGCAGTTTATCGTTGGGGACAGCGAACACCGGGGAGCTGTTTTTT. The chain couples TRBV27 to TRBJ2-2; 7 positions match TRBD1. The V segment lost 0 bases and the J segment 0 bases; nucleotides outside the gene matches: 4. The germline V gene has CDR1 MNHEY and CDR2 SMNVEV (reference sequence). The CDR3 loop spans 17 amino acids.

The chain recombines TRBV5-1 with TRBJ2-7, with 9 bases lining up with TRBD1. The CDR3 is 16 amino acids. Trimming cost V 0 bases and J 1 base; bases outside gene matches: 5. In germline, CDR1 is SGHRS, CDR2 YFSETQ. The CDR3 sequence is CASSLGLGQGSYEQYF. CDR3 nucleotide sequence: TGCGCCAGCAGCTTGGGATTGGGACAGGGTTCCTACGAGCAGTACTTC.